This is a list of T cell receptor beta chains from one sample in a study of blood T cells in healthy people across ages. TCRdb analysed the 5' RACE reads with MiXCR anew, one entry per CDR3 protein. Among 790,000 or so distinct CDR3 sequences listed, approximately 53% were seen once. Sequencing input: blood. All receptors derive from a middle-aged man in good health. Both conserved end residues are part of each CDR3. D genes are given only for firm matches. Rows may omit the clone size; those that give it use once, few, many or a size class.

j_gene | v_gene | d_gene | abundance | CDR3nt | CDR3aa
TRBJ2-7 | TRBV7-2 | - | once | TGTGCCAGCAGCTTAGGACAGGCGGTCTACGAGCAGTACTTC | CASSLGQAVYEQYF
TRBJ2-5 | TRBV18 | TRBD1 | - | TGTGCCAGCTCACCACGGCGGGACAGGGTGTCGGAGACCCAGTACTTC | CASSPRRDRVSETQYF
TRBJ2-1 | TRBV15 | - | few | TGTGCCACCAGCAGAGATTCGGGTCCGAATGAGCAGTTCTTC | CATSRDSGPNEQFF
TRBJ1-1 | TRBV27 | - | - | TGTGCCAGCGGTAAGCCGGGGACCACTGAAGCTTTCTTT | CASGKPGTTEAFF
TRBJ2-5 | TRBV9 | TRBD1 | once | TGTGCCAGCAGCCCATGGGACAGGACGGGGACCCAGTACTTC | CASSPWDRTGTQYF
TRBJ2-1 | TRBV5-6 | - | - | TGTGCCAGCAGCTTGATAACTCTCCCTGGTGAGCAGTTCTTC | CASSLITLPGEQFF
TRBJ2-3 | TRBV29-1 | - | few | TGCAGCATTGTTACCGTCCGGGAACACCTCGGCACAGATACGCAGTATTTT | CSIVTVREHLGTDTQYF
TRBJ2-7 | TRBV11-3 | - | - | TGTGCCAGCAGCTTAGAAACCCACGAGCAGTACTTC | CASSLETHEQYF
TRBJ2-3 | TRBV7-9 | - | - | TGTGCCAGCAGCTCTCAGTCGGGACCCACAGATACGCAGTATTTT | CASSSQSGPTDTQYF
TRBJ2-7 | TRBV7-2 | TRBD1 | - | TGTGCCAGCAGCTTCGTTAGCCAGGGGGCCGGCGGCTCCGAGCAGTACTTC | CASSFVSQGAGGSEQYF
TRBJ1-2 | TRBV6-6 | - | - | TGTGCCAGCAGTTACTCTGGGGCCGCTAACTATGGCTACACCTTC | CASSYSGAANYGYTF
TRBJ1-1 | TRBV12-3/TRBV12-4 | - | - | TGTGCCAGCACCCAAGGTCGGGACACTGAAGCTTTCTTT | CASTQGRDTEAFF
TRBJ2-7 | TRBV5-1 | TRBD1 | few | TGCGCCAGCAAAATTGGACAGGACCTCTCCTACGAGCAGTACTTC | CASKIGQDLSYEQYF
TRBJ2-1 | TRBV18 | - | - | TGTGCCAGCCACTCCGGGGCAGTTGGCGGTGAGCAGTTCTTC | CASHSGAVGGEQFF
TRBJ2-5 | TRBV12-3/TRBV12-4 | - | few | TGTGCCAGCAGTCAGACAGTACAAGAGACCCAGTACTTC | CASSQTVQETQYF
TRBJ2-5 | TRBV3-1 | - | - | TGTGCCAGCACTTCAAGACTCCTCCTAGAGACCCAGTACTTC | CASTSRLLLETQYF
TRBJ2-5 | TRBV12-5 | - | - | TGTGCTAGTGGTTTGTTAGGGGTCGGGACCCAGTACTTC | CASGLLGVGTQYF
TRBJ1-1 | TRBV12-3/TRBV12-4 | - | - | TGTGCCAGCAGGGACCAGGGAATCTCCTGGAACACTGAAGCTTTCTTT | CASRDQGISWNTEAFF
TRBJ2-5 | TRBV4-3 | TRBD2 | few | TGCGCCAGCAGCCAAGAAGGGCTAGCGGGAGTAGAGACCCAGTACTTC | CASSQEGLAGVETQYF
TRBJ2-3 | TRBV20-1 | - | few | TGCAGTGCCAACCCCGGGACAGATACGCAGTATTTT | CSANPGTDTQYF
TRBJ1-2 | TRBV12-3/TRBV12-4 | TRBD1 | few | TGTGCCAGCAGCCCAGGACAGGGGGCGAAGTACACCTTC | CASSPGQGAKYTF
TRBJ2-3 | TRBV27 | - | - | TGTGCCAGCAGTACCGGGACCCTTAGCACAGATACGCAGTATTTT | CASSTGTLSTDTQYF